This TCR beta chain was sequenced in a study of cytomegalovirus exposure and HLA in healthy donors. Whole-study context: Earlier, 150 million to 200 million T cells were analyzed, and more than 100 million unique TCR beta sequences were found among them.

Healthy donors of bone marrow made up the group. Study-level points and caveats: Later on, a genetic analysis was performed. It linked a missense variant in DCLRE1C with V- and J-gene trimming of TCR beta.

V lost 0 bases to trimming and J lost 2 bases, with 18 bases between them. The CDR3 runs to 17 residues. Per the germline V gene, CDR1 is SGHRS and CDR2 is YFSETQ. Vbeta (60) and Jbeta (13) primers were used in the PCR. Profiling relied on immunoSEQ multiplex PCR, and the TCRdb table lists in-frame clones only, not all of them. This table holds 100,000 to 150,000 clones, around 75% found once. In regard to this clone: Its antigen is not identified.

The chain couples TRBV5-1 to TRBJ2-7; no firm D call. The material sequenced was PBMCs. The source of this sequence is a man in his sixties in good health and CMV-seropositive. CDR3 amino acids: CASSLVAGTRVAYEQYF. For the CDR3, the DNA is TGCGCCAGCAGCTTGGTTGCAGGTACCCGTGTAGCCTACGAGCAGTACTTC.